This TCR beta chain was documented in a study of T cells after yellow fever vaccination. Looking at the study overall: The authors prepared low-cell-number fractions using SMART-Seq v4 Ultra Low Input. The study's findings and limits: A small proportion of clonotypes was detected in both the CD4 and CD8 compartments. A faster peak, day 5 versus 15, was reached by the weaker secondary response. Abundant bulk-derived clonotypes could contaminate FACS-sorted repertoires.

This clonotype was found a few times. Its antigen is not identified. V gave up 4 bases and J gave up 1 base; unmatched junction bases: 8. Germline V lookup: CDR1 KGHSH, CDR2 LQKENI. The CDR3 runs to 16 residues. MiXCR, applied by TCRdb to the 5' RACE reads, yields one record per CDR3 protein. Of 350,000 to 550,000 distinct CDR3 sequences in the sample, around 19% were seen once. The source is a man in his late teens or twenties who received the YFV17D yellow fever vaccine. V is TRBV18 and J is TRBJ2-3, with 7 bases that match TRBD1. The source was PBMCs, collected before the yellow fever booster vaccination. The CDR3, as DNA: TGTGCCAGCTCACTATCCGGGACAGATGGCACAGATACGCAGTATTTT. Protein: CASSLSGTDGTDTQYF.